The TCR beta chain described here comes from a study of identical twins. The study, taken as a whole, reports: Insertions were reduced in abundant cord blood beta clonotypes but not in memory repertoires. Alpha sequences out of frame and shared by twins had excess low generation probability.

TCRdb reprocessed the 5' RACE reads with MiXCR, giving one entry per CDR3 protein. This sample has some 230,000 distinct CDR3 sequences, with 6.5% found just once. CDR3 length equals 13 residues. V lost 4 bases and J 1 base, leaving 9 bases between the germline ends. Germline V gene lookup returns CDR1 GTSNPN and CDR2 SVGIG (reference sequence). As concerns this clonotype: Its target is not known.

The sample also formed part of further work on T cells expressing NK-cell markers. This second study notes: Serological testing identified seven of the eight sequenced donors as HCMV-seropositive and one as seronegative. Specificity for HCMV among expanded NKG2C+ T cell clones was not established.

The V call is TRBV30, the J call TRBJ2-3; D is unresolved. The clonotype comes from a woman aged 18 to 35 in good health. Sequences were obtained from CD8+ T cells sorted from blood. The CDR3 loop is CAWNGLRTDTQYF. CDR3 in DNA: TGTGCCTGGAACGGGCTTCGCACAGATACGCAGTATTTT.